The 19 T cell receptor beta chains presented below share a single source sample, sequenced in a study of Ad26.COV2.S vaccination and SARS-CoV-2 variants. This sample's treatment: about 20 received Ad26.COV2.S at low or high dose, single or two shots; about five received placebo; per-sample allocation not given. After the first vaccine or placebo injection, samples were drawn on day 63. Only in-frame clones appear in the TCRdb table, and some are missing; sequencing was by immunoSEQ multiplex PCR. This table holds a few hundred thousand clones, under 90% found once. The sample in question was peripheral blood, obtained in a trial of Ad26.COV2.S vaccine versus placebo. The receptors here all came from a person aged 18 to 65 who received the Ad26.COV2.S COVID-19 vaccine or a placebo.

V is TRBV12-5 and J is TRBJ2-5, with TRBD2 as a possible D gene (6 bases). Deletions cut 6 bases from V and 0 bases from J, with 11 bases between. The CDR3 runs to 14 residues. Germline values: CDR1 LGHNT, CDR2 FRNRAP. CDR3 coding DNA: TGTGCTAGTGGGAAGGGAGGCCACCAAGAGACCCAGTACTTC. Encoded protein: CASGKGGHQETQYF.

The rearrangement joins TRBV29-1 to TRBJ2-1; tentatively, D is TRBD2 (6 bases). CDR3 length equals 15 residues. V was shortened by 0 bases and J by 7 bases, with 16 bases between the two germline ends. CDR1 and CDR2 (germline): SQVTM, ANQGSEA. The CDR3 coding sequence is TGCAGCGTTGAAGATCCGGGACTCGTTACGAATGAGCAGTTCTTC. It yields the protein CSVEDPGLVTNEQFF.

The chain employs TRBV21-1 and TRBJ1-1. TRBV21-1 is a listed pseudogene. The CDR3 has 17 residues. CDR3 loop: CASSKEGWARRIVKAFF. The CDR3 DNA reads TGTGCCAGCAGCAAAGAAGGGTGGGCCCGGCGAATTGTGAAAGCTTTCTTT.

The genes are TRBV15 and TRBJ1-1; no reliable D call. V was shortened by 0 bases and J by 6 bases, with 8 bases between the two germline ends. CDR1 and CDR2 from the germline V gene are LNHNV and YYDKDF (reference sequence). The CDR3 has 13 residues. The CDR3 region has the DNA TGTGCCACCAGCAGAGATCCCACAGCTGAAGCTTTCTTT. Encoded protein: CATSRDPTAEAFF.

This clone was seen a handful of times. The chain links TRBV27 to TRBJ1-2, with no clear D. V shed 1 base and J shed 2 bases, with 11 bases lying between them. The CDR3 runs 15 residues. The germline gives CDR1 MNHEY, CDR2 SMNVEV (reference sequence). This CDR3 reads CASSLFRLGNYGYTF. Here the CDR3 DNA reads TGTGCCAGCAGTTTATTCCGGTTGGGGAACTATGGCTACACCTTC.

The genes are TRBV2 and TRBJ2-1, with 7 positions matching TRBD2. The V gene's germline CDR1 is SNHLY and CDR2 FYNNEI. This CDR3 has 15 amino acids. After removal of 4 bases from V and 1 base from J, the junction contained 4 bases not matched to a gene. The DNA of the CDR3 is TGTGCCAGCAGTGCTAGCGGATTATCCTACAATGAGCAGTTCTTC. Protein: CASSASGLSYNEQFF.

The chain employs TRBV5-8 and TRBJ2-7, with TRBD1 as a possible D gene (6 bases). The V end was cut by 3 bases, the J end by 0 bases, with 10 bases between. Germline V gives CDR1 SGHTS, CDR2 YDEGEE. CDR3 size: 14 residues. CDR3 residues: CASSWETGSYEQYV. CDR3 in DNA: TGTGCCAGCAGCTGGGAGACAGGCTCCTACGAGCAGTACGTC.

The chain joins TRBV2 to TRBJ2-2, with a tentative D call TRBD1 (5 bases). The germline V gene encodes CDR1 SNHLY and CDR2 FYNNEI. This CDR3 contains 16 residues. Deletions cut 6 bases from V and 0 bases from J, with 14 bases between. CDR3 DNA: TGTGCCAGCAGCGTCCATGGGGCCGCGAACACCGGGGAGCTGTTTTTT. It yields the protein CASSVHGAANTGELFF.

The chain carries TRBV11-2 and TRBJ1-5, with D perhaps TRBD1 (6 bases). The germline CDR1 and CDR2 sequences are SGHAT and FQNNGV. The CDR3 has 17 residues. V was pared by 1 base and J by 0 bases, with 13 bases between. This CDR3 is CASSLGSGHLSNQPQHF. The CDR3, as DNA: TGTGCCAGCAGCTTAGGCTCGGGACACCTTAGCAATCAGCCCCAGCATTTT. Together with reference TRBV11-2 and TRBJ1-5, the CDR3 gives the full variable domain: EAGVAQSPRYKIIEKRQSVAFWCNPISGHATLYWYQQILGQGPKLLIQFQNNGVVDDSQLPKDRFSAERLKGVDSTLKIQPAKLEDSAVYLCASSLGSGHLSNQPQHFGDGTRLSIL.

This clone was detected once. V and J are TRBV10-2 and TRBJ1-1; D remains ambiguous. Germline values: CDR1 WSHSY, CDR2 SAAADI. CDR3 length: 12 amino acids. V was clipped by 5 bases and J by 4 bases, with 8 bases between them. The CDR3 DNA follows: TGCGCCAGCAGTCGAATGGGCACTGAAGCTTTCTTT. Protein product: CASSRMGTEAFF.

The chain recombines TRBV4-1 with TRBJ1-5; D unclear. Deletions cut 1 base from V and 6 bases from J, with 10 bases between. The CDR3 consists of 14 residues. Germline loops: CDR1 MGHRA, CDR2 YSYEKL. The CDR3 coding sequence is TGCGCCAGCAGCCAAGGGATAGGTAGTCAGCCCCAGCATTTT. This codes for CASSQGIGSQPQHF.

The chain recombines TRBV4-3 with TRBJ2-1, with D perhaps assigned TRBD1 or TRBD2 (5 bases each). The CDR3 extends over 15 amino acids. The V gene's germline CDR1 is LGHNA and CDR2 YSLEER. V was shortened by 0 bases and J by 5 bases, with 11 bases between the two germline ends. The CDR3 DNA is TGCGCCAGCAGCCAAGATGAGGGACGAGACAATGAGCAGTTCTTC. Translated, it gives CASSQDEGRDNEQFF.

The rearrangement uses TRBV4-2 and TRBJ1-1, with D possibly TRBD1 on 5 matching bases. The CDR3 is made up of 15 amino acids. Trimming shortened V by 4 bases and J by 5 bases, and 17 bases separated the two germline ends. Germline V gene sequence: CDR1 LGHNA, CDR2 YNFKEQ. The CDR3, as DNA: TGTGCCAGCAGCCTATCACCGGGACTAGAGACTGAAGCTTTCTTT. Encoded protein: CASSLSPGLETEAFF.

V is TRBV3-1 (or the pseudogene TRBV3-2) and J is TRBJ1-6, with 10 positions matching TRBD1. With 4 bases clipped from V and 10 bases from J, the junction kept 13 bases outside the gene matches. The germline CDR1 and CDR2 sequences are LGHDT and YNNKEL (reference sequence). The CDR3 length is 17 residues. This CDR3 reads CASSPEWDRGDRSPLHF. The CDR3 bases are TGTGCCAGCAGCCCAGAGTGGGACAGGGGTGATAGGTCACCCCTCCACTTT.

CDR3 in DNA: TGTGCCAGCAGCCCCCCGTACAGGGCGGGAGCACTTAATTCACCCCTCCACTTT. Amino acids: CASSPPYRAGALNSPLHF. This chain links TRBV3-1 (or the pseudogene TRBV3-2) with TRBJ1-6, with D possibly TRBD1 on 6 matching bases. Germline V CDR1 and CDR2: LGHDT, YNNKEL (reference sequence). The germline V and J ends were trimmed by 4 bases and 6 bases, with 22 bases remaining between them. The CDR3 contains 18 residues.

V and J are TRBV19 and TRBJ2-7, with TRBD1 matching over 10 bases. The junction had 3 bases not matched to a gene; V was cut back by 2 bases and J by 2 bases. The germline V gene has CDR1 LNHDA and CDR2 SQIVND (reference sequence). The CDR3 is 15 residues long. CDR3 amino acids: CASSILGTGAYEQYF. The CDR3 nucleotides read TGTGCCAGTAGTATACTGGGGACAGGGGCCTACGAGCAGTACTTC.

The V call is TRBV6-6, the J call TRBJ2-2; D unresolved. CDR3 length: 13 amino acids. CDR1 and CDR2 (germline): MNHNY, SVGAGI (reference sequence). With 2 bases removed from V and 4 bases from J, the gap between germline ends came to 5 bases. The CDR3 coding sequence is TGTGCCAGCAGTTACCTGAGCACCGGGGAGCTGTTTTTT. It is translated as CASSYLSTGELFF.

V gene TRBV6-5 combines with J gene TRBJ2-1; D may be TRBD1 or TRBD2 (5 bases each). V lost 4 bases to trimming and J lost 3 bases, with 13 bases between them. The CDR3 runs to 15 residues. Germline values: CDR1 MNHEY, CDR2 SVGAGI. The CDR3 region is CASSFRDLGYNEQFF. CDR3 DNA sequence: TGTGCCAGCAGTTTCCGGGACCTAGGCTACAATGAGCAGTTCTTC.

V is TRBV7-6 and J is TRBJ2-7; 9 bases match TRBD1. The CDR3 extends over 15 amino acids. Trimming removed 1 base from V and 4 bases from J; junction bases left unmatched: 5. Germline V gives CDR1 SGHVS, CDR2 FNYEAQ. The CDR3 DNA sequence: TGTGCCAGCAGCTTAGGTACAGGGGGCGGGTACGAGCAGTACTTC. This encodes CASSLGTGGGYEQYF.